This passage covers 12 T cell receptor beta chains from one sample sequenced in a study of T cells expressing NK-cell markers. With the 5' RACE reads reprocessed, TCRdb shows one record per CDR3 protein and no DNA. This sample's table reports about 400,000 distinct CDR3 sequences. The specimen sequenced was blood T cells: a sorted CD56 or NKG2C T cell subset, CD4+ or CD8+ T cells, or bulk PBMC T cells (not recorded which). The receptors were gathered from a woman aged 45-65 years in good health.

The chain uses TRBV20-1 and TRBJ2-7; lacking DNA, the TRBD2 call made by TCRdb goes unchecked. Germline values: CDR1 DFQATT, CDR2 SNEGSKA (reference sequence). The CDR3 covers 16 residues. The CDR3 region is CSASGLAGVPSYEQYF.

This chain uses TRBV10-3 with TRBJ2-3; TCRdb proposes TRBD1, but this gene call is untestable without DNA. Germline V gene data show CDR1 as ENHRY and CDR2 as SYGVKD. The CDR3 is made up of 15 amino acids. CDR3 sequence reads: CAISNRDRVTDTQYF.

The chain carries TRBV12-3 or TRBV12-4 and TRBJ1-5; checking the TCRdb D call of TRBD1 is not possible without DNA. This CDR3 is built from 17 residues. The chain's CDR3 is CASSLARTGRNNQPQHF.

V usage is TRBV7-2 and J usage is TRBJ2-7; TCRdb's assignment of TRBD2 cannot be checked, as there is no DNA. This CDR3 has 13 amino acids. CDR1 is SGHTA, CDR2 FQGNSA, per germline. CDR3 sequence: CASRYPGTSVRYF.

The gene calls are TRBV7-8 and TRBJ2-5; TCRdb designates TRBD1, a call that cannot be tested without DNA. Germline V gives CDR1 SGHVS, CDR2 FQNEAQ. CDR3 length equals 15 residues. CDR3 in amino acids: CASSFRPGMRETQYF.

V is TRBV5-1 and J is TRBJ1-5; TCRdb gives TRBD1 as the D gene, but with no DNA this cannot be confirmed. Germline assignment: CDR1 SGHRS and CDR2 YFSETQ. The CDR3 has 15 amino acids. The CDR3 protein is CASSLEGRGDQPQHF.

The genes are TRBV7-8 and TRBJ2-1; the TCRdb call, TRBD1, lacks DNA for checking. CDR3 length equals 17 residues. In germline, CDR1 is SGHVS, CDR2 FQNEAQ. CDR3 sequence: CASSLGAAYRDYNEQFF. The full variable domain, with the rest looked up from reference TRBV7-8 and TRBJ2-1, is GAGVSQSPRYKVAKRGQDVALRCDPISGHVSLFWYQQALGQGPEFLTYFQNEAQLDKSGLPSDRFFAERPEGSVSTLKIQRTQQEDSAVYLCASSLGAAYRDYNEQFFGPGTRLTVL.

V gene TRBV6-5 combines with J gene TRBJ2-5; TCRdb calls TRBD2, which cannot be checked without DNA. From germline, CDR1 is MNHEY and CDR2 SVGAGI. The CDR3 consists of 17 residues. CDR3 sequence: CASSYSIWGTRVETQYF.

The chain links TRBV7-2 to TRBJ1-2. Germline CDR1 SGHTA, CDR2 FQGNSA. There are 11 residues in the CDR3. The CDR3: CASSEQYGYTF.

This chain connects TRBV12-3 or TRBV12-4 to TRBJ1-4; TCRdb calls TRBD1, which cannot be checked without DNA. The CDR3 has 17 amino acids. CDR3 amino acids: CASSFSPQDTTNEKLFF.

The rearrangement joins TRBV4-1 to TRBJ2-7; TCRdb indicates TRBD1, and absent DNA this call remains unverified. The CDR3 is 12 residues long. The V gene's germline CDR1 is MGHRA and CDR2 YSYEKL. CDR3: CASGASSYEQYF.

This rearrangement joins TRBV18 to TRBJ2-7. CDR3 size: 14 residues. Germline CDR1 KGHSH, CDR2 LQKENI. The CDR3 spells CASSPKEITYEQYF.